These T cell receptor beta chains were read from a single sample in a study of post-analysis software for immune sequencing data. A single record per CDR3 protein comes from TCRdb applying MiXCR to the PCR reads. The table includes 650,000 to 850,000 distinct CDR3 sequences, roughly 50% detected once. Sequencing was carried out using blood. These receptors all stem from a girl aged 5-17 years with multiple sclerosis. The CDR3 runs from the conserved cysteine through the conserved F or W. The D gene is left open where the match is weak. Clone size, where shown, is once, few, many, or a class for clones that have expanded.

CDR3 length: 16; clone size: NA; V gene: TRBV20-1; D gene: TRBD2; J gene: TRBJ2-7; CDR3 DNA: TGCAGTGCTAGAGATTACGCTAGCGGGAGGTTGAACGAGCAGTACTTC; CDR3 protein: CSARDYASGRLNEQYF
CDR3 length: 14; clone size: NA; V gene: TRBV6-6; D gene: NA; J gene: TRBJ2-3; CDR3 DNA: TGTGCCAGCAGTCATCGGGCCCCTGGGGATACGCAGTATTTT; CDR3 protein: CASSHRAPGDTQYF
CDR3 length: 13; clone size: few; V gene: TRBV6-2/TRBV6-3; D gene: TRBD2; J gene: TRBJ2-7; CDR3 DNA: TGTGCCACCCTCCTTCGCGGGAGCTACGAGCAGTACTTC; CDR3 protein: CATLLRGSYEQYF
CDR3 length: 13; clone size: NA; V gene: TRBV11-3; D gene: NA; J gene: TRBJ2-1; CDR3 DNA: TGTGCCAGCAGCGAGAACCGCCTAGATGAGCAGTTCTTC; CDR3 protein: CASSENRLDEQFF
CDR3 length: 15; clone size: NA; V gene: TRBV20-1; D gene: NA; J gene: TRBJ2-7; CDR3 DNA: TGCAGTGCTAGAGATTGGGGTAGCGGATCCTACGAGCAGTACTTC; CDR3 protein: CSARDWGSGSYEQYF
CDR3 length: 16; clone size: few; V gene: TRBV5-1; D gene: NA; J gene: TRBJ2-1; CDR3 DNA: TGCGCCAGCAGCTTGTCTTCCCCAACAATGGCTCGTGAGCAGTTCTTC; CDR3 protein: CASSLSSPTMAREQFF
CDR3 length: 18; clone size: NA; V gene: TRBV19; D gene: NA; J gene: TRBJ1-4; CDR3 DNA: TGTGCCAGTAGTACACCAAATTCGGGACTCCGGATGATCGGAAAACTGTTTTTT; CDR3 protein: CASSTPNSGLRMIGKLFF
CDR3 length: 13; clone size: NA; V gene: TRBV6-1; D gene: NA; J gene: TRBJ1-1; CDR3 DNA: TGTGCCTCCCTTGAGACCCTGAACACTGAAGCTTTCTTT; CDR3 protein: CASLETLNTEAFF
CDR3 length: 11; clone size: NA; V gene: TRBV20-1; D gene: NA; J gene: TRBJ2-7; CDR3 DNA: TGCAGTGCTAGAGATATCAACGAGCAGTACTTC; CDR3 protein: CSARDINEQYF
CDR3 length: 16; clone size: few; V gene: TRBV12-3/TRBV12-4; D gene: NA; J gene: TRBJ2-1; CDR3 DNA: TGTGCCAGCACCCCCAAACCCGGGACTCTACCCCAGGAGCAGTTCTTC; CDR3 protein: CASTPKPGTLPQEQFF